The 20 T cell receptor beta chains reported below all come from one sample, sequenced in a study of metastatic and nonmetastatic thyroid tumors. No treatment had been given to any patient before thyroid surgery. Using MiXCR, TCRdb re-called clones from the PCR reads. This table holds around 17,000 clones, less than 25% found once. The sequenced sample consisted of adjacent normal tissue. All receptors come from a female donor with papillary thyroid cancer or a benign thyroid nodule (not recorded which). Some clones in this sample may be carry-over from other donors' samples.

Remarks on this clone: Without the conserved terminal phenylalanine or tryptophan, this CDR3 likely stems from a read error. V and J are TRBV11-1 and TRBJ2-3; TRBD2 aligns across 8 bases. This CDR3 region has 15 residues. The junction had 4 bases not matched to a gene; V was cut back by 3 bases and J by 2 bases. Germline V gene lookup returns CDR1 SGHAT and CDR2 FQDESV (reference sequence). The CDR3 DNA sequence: TGTGCCAGCAGCTTGAGCGGGAGAGACACAGATACGCAGTATTGT. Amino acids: CASSLSGRDTDTQYC.

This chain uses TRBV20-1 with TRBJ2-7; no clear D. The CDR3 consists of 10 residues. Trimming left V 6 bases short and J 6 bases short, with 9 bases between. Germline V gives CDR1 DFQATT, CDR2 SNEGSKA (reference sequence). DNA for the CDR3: TGCAGTGCGTCATATGTCGAGCAGTACTTC. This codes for CSASYVEQYF.

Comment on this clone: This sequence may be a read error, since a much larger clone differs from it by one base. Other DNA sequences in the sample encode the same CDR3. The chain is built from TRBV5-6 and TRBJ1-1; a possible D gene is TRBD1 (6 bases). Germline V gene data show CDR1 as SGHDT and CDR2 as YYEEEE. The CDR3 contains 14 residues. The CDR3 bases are TGTGCCAGCAGCCTTGGGACACTGAACACCGAAGCTTTCTTT. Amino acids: CASSLGTLNTEAFF.

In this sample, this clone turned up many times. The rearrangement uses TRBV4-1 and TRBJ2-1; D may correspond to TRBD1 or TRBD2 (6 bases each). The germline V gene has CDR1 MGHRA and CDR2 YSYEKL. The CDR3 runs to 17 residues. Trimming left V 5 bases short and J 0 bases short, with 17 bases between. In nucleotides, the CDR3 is TGCGCCAGCAGCAATAGAAGGGGGGAGAGCTCCTACAATGAGCAGTTCTTC. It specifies CASSNRRGESSYNEQFF.

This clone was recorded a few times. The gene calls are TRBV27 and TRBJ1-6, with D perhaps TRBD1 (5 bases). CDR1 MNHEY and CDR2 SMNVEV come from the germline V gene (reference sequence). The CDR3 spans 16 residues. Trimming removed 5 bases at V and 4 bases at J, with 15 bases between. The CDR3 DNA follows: TGTGCCAGCAGTACCCGGGGGAGGAGATATAATTCACCCCTCCACTTT. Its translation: CASSTRGRRYNSPLHF.

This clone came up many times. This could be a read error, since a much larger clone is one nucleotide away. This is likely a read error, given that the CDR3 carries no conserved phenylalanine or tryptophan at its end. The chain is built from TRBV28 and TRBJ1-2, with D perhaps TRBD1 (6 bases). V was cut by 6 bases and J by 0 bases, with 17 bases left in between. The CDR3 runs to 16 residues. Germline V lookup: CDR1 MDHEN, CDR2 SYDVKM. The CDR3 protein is CASSRPRRTANYGYTL. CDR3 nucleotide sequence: TGTGCCAGCAGCCGTCCCCGCAGGACAGCTAACTATGGCTACACCCTC.

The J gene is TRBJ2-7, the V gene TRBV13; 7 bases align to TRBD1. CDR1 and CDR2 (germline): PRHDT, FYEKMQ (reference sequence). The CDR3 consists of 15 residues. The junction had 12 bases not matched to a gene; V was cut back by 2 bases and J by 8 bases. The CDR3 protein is CASSLWGQFYEKQYF. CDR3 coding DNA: TGTGCCAGCAGCTTATGGGGACAGTTCTACGAAAAGCAGTACTTC.

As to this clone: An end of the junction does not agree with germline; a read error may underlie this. The DNA of the CDR3 is TGTGCCAGCAGCCTAACAGGGAGCAAAGAGAACCAGTACTTC. Its protein product is CASSLTGSKENQYF. This chain connects TRBV16 to TRBJ2-5; a possible D gene is TRBD1 (6 bases). In germline, CDR1 is KGHSY, CDR2 FQNENV. CDR3 length: 14 residues.

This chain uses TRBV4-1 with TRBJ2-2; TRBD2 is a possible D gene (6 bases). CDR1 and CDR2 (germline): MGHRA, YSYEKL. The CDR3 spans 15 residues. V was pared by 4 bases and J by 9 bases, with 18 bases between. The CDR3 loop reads CASSLPEGRTWELFF. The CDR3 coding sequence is TGCGCCAGCAGCCTACCTGAGGGGAGGACCTGGGAGCTGTTTTTT.

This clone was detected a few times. CDR3 amino acids: CASSWRGTDTEAFF. CDR3 nucleotides: TGTGCCAGCAGTTGGAGGGGGACGGACACTGAAGCTTTCTTT. This chain uses TRBV28 with TRBJ1-1, with a weak D call TRBD1 (6 bases). CDR3 length: 14 amino acids. The V and J ends lost 4 bases and 3 bases respectively, with 12 bases between them. Per germline, CDR1 MDHEN and CDR2 SYDVKM.

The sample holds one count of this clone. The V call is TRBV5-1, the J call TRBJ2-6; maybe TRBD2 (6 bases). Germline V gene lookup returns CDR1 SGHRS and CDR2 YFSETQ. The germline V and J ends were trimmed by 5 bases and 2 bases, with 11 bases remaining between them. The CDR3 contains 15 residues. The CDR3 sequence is CASRFLAAGANVLTF. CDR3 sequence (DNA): TGCGCCAGCAGATTTTTAGCGGCTGGGGCCAACGTCCTGACTTTC.

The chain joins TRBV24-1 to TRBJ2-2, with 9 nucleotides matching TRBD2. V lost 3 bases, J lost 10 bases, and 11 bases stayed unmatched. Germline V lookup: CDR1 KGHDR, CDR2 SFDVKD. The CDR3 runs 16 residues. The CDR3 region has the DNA TGTGCCACCAGTGATCCTTTAGCGGGAGACACCTTGGAGCTGTTTTTT. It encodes CATSDPLAGDTLELFF.

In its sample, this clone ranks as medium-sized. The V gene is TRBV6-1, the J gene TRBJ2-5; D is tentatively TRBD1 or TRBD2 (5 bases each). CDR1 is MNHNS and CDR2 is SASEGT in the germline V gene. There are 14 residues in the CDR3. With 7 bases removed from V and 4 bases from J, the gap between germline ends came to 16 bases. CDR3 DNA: TGTGCCAGCAAGGTAGCGAGAAGGGGAGAGACCCAGTACTTC. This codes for CASKVARRGETQYF.

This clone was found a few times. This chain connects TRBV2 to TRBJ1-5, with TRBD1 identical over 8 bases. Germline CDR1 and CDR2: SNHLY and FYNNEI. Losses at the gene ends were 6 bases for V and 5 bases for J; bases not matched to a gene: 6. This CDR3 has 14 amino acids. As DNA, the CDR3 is TGTGCCAGCAGCTTCCCAGGGGGCGATCAGCCCCAGCATTTT. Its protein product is CASSFPGGDQPQHF.

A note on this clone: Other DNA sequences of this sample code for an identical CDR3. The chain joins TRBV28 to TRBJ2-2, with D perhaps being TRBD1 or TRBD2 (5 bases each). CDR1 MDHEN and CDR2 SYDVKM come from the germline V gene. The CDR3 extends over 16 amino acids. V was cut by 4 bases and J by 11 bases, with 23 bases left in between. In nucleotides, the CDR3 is TGTGCCAGCAGTTGGGTCCGGGGCGGTAGGATCGGTGAGCTGTTTTTT. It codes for CASSWVRGGRIGELFF.

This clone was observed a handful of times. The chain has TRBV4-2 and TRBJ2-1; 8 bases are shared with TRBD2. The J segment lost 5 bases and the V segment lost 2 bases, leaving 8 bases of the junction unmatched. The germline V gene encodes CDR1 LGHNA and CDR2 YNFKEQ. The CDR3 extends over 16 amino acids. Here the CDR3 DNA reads TGTGCCAGCAGCCAAAGTGGAAGCGGGGGAGACAATGAGCAGTTCTTC. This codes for CASSQSGSGGDNEQFF.

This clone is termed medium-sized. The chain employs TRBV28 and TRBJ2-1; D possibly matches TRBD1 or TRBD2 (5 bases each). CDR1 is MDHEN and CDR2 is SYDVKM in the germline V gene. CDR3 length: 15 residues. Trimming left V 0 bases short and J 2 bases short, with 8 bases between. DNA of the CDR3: TGTGCCAGCAGTTTATGGGGGGAGCCCTACAATGAGCAGTTCTTC. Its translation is CASSLWGEPYNEQFF.

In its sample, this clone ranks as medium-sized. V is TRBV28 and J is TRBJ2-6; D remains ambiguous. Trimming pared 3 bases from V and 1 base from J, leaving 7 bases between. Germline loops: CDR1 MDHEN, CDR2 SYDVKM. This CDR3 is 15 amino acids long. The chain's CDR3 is CASSLIGSGANVLTF. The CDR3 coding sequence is TGTGCCAGCAGTTTGATAGGGTCTGGGGCCAACGTCCTGACTTTC. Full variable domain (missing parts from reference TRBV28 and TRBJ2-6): DVKVTQSSRYLVKRTGEKVFLECVQDMDHENMFWYRQDPGLGLRLIYFSYDVKMKEKGDIPEGYSVSREKKERFSLILESASTNQTSMYLCASSLIGSGANVLTFGAGSRLTVL.

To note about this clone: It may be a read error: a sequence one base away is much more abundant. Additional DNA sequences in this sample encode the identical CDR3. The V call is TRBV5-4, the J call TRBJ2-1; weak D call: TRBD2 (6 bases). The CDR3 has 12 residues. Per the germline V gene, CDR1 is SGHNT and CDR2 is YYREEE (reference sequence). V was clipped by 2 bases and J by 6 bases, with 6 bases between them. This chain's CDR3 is CASSFSGNEQFF. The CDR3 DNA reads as TGTGCCAGCAGCTTTAGCGGCAATGAGCAGTTCTTC.

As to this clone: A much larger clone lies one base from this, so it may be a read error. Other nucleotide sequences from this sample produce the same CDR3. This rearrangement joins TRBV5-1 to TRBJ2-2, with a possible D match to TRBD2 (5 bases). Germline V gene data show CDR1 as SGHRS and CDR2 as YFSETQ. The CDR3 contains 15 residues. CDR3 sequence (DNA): TGCGCCAGCAGCTTGGCCTCAGTGAACACCGGGGAGCTTTTTTTC. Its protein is CASSLASVNTGELFF.